The clone carrying this T cell receptor beta chain came up many times. This specimen comes from a study of T cells in Graves' hyperthyroidism and ophthalmopathy. In the study overall: Peripheral blood specimens were obtained at initial diagnosis, prior to any treatment.

From RNA transcripts, TCR beta CDR3 regions were amplified. The HTBI primer set served for first-round RT-PCR of the TCR CDR3. TCRdb redid the calling of the multiplex PCR reads with MiXCR, one entry per CDR3 protein. The data hold some 370,000 distinct CDR3 sequences, with 17% observed a single time. The hyperthyroidism was newly diagnosed and had lasted under 2 months; the patients were aged 18 to 65. Uncontrolled infection, other autoimmune disease, pregnancy or lactation excluded patients. The source of the PBMCs was about 10 ml of fresh peripheral blood. The sample consisted of blood. This TCR was recovered from a woman younger than 45 with Graves' hyperthyroidism that later progressed to Graves' ophthalmopathy.

DNA of the CDR3: TGTGCCAGCAGTTTAGAGTGGTACACCGGGGAGCTGTTTTTT. Translating it yields CASSLEWYTGELFF. The gene calls are TRBV27 and TRBJ2-2; D uncertain. Germline CDR1 MNHEY, CDR2 SMNVEV (reference sequence). The ends were cut back, 2 bases at V and 3 bases at J, with 7 bases in the middle. The CDR3 runs to 14 residues.